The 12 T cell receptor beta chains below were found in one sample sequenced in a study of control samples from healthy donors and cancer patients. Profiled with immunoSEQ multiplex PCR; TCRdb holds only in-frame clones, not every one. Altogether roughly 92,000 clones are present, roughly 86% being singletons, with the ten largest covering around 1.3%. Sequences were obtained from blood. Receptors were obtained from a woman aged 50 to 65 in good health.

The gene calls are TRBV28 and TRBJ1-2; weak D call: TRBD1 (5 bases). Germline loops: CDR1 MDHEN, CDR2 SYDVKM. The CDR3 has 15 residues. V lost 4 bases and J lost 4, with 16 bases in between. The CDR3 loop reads CASSSSPQGSYGYTF. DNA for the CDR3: TGTGCCAGCAGTTCCTCCCCCCAGGGCTCCTATGGCTACACCTTC.

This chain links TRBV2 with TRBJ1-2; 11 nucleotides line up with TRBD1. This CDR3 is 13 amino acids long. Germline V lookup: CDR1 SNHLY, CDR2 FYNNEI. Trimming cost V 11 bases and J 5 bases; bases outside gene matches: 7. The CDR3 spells CAAGGQGGYGYTF. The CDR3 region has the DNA TGTGCCGCCGGGGGACAGGGGGGGTATGGCTACACCTTC.

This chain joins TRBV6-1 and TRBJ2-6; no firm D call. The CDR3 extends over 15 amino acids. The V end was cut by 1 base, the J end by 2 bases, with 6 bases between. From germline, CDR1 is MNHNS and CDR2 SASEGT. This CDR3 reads CASSEVWAGANVLTF. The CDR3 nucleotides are TGTGCCAGCAGTGAAGTTTGGGCTGGGGCCAACGTCCTGACTTTC.

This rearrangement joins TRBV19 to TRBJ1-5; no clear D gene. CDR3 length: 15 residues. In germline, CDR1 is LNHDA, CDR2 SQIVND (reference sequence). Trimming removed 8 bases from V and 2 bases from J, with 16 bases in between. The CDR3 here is CASEPRRAGNQPQHF. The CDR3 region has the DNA TGTGCCAGTGAACCGAGAAGGGCGGGCAATCAGCCCCAGCATTTT.

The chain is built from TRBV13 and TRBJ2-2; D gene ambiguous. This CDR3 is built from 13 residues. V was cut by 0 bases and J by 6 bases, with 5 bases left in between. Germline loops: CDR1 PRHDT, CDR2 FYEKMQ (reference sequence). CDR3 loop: CASSLGGSGELFF. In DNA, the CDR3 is TGTGCCAGCAGCTTAGGGGGGTCCGGGGAGCTGTTTTTT.

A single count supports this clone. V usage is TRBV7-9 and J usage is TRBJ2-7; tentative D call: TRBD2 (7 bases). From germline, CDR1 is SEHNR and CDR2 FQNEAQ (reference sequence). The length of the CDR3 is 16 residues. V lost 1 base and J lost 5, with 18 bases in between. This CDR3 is CASSLGGGGLGDEQYF. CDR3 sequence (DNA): TGTGCCAGCAGCTTAGGCGGGGGCGGACTCGGTGACGAGCAGTACTTC.

CDR3 region: CASSVPGTANNEQFF. As DNA, the CDR3 is TGTGCCAGCAGTGTTCCAGGGACAGCCAACAATGAGCAGTTCTTC. V and J are TRBV2 and TRBJ2-1; the match to TRBD1 covers 7 bases. The germline V gene encodes CDR1 SNHLY and CDR2 FYNNEI. Trimming cost V 4 bases and J 5 bases; bases outside gene matches: 8. The CDR3 length is 15 residues.

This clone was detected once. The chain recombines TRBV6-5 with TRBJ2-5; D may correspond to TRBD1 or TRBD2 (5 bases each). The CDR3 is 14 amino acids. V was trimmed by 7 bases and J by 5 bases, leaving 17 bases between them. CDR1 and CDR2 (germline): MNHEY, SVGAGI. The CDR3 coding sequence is TGTGCCAGCACCAGGGACGGGGCCGGGGAGACCCAGTACTTC. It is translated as CASTRDGAGETQYF.

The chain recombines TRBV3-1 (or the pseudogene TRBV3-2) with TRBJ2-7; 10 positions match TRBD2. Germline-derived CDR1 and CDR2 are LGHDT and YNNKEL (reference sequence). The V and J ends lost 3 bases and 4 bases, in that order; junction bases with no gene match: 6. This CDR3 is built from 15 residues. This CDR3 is CASSQPSGGSYEQYF. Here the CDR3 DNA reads TGTGCCAGCAGCCAGCCTAGCGGGGGATCTTACGAGCAGTACTTC.

The CDR3: CASSQGLAGVETQYF. The CDR3 nucleotides are TGTGCCAGCAGCCAGGGACTAGCGGGAGTAGAGACCCAGTACTTC. V usage is TRBV25-1 and J usage is TRBJ2-5, with 14 bases matching TRBD2. Trimming took 6 bases from V and 4 from J; bases not matched to a gene: 4. The CDR3 consists of 15 residues. Germline CDR1 and CDR2: MGHDK and SYGVNS.

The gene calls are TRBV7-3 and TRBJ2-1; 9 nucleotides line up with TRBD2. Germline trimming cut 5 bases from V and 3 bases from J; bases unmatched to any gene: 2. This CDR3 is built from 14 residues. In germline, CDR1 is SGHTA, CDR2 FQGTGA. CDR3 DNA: TGTGCCAGCAGCCGTAGCGGGAGCTACAATGAGCAGTTCTTC. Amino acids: CASSRSGSYNEQFF. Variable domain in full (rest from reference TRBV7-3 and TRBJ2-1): GAGVSQTPSNKVTEKGKYVELRCDPISGHTALYWYRQSLGQGPEFLIYFQGTGAADDSGLPNDRFFAVRPEGSVSTLKIQRTERGDSAVYLCASSRSGSYNEQFFGPGTRLTVL.

The CDR3 DNA follows: TGTGCCAGTAGTCCCCTTCTGGGCGGGTATACGCAGTATTTT. Protein product: CASSPLLGGYTQYF. The genes are TRBV19 and TRBJ2-3; maybe TRBD2 (5 bases). Trimming took off 5 bases at V and 7 bases at J, with 16 bases between the two ends. The CDR3 contains 14 residues. Germline V gives CDR1 LNHDA, CDR2 SQIVND (reference sequence).